Listed below are T cell receptor beta chains from one sample, sequenced in a study of regulatory T cells in long-lasting Graves disease. In TCRdb, the multiplex PCR reads were re-called with MiXCR into one record per CDR3 protein. The sample shows 350,000 to 400,000 distinct CDR3 sequences, about 17% of them seen only once. These same records also appear under a second study, on T cells in Graves' hyperthyroidism and ophthalmopathy.

The sample here was peripheral blood mononuclear cells (PBMCs), taken at new diagnosis, from a patient treated with antithyroid drugs. The source of these receptors is a woman aged 18-29 years with Graves disease. Both conserved end residues are part of each CDR3. The D gene is left open where the match is weak. Clone size appears in some rows only: once, few, many, or a class for an expanded clone.

CDR3 DNA: TGCAGCGTTGAGAATCCCGGGGGCTATGGCTACACCTTC; CDR3 protein: CSVENPGGYGYTF; J gene: TRBJ1-2; D gene: NA; V gene: TRBV29-1; clone size: few
CDR3 DNA: TGTGCCAGCAGCTTCGGGGCTCAAGAGACCCAGTACTTC; CDR3 protein: CASSFGAQETQYF; J gene: TRBJ2-5; D gene: NA; V gene: TRBV6-1; clone size: many
CDR3 DNA: TGTGCCAGCTCCCTCCGAGGGGCGGTCACTGAAGCTTTCTTT; CDR3 protein: CASSLRGAVTEAFF; J gene: TRBJ1-1; D gene: NA; V gene: TRBV18; clone size: many
CDR3 DNA: TGCAGTGCCCGACTAGCGGACGACAATGAGCAGTTCTTC; CDR3 protein: CSARLADDNEQFF; J gene: TRBJ2-1; D gene: TRBD2; V gene: TRBV20-1; clone size: NA
CDR3 DNA: TGCGCCAGCAGCAGCGGGGACAGTCTCAATTCACCCCTCCACTTT; CDR3 protein: CASSSGDSLNSPLHF; J gene: TRBJ1-6; D gene: TRBD1; V gene: TRBV5-1; clone size: few
CDR3 DNA: TGCGCCAGCAGCAAAGGACAGGGTAACACCGGGGAGCTGTTTTTT; CDR3 protein: CASSKGQGNTGELFF; J gene: TRBJ2-2; D gene: TRBD1; V gene: TRBV5-1; clone size: many
CDR3 DNA: TGTGCCAGCAGCCCGGAGGGCAGAAACTATGGCTACACCTTC; CDR3 protein: CASSPEGRNYGYTF; J gene: TRBJ1-2; D gene: NA; V gene: TRBV7-6; clone size: many
CDR3 DNA: TGTGCCAGCAGTTTCTCCCAACTAGCGCCTAGCTCCTACGAGCAGTACTTC; CDR3 protein: CASSFSQLAPSSYEQYF; J gene: TRBJ2-7; D gene: TRBD2; V gene: TRBV28; clone size: many
CDR3 DNA: TGTGCCAGCAGCCATCCCTTATCAGGGACAGCCAAAAACATTCAGTACTTC; CDR3 protein: CASSHPLSGTAKNIQYF; J gene: TRBJ2-4; D gene: NA; V gene: TRBV3-1; clone size: NA
CDR3 DNA: TGCAGTGCTAGAGCGGATAGCGAGCAGTACTTC; CDR3 protein: CSARADSEQYF; J gene: TRBJ2-7; D gene: NA; V gene: TRBV20-1; clone size: few
CDR3 DNA: TGTGCCAGCAGCCATATGACGGGGAACCAAGAGACCCAGTACTTC; CDR3 protein: CASSHMTGNQETQYF; J gene: TRBJ2-5; D gene: NA; V gene: TRBV3-1; clone size: many
CDR3 DNA: TGTGCCAGCGGGGGACAGGGCGGTTACGAGCAGTACTTC; CDR3 protein: CASGGQGGYEQYF; J gene: TRBJ2-7; D gene: TRBD1; V gene: TRBV7-9; clone size: few
CDR3 DNA: TGTGCCAGCAGCGTAGTCGACGGTGAAGCTTTCTTT; CDR3 protein: CASSVVDGEAFF; J gene: TRBJ1-1; D gene: NA; V gene: TRBV9; clone size: NA